These 25 T cell receptor beta chains share one sample of origin, sequenced in a study of OX40 agonist ivuxolimab in advanced cancers. Profiled with immunoSEQ multiplex PCR; TCRdb holds only in-frame clones, not every one. This sample has tens of thousands of clones; roughly nine tenths occur once, and the top ten carry under 20%. Source: CD4+ or CD8+ T cells sorted from blood, taken in a trial of the OX40 agonist ivuxolimab. The source is an adult with an advanced solid tumor such as melanoma, head and neck, liver or kidney cancer.

The chain recombines TRBV4-1 with TRBJ1-2, with D possibly matching TRBD1 (6 bases). V was shortened by 1 base and J by 6 bases, with 12 bases between the two germline ends. Germline CDR1 reads MGHRA; CDR2 reads YSYEKL. The CDR3 has 14 amino acids. This CDR3 reads CASSQGTAWDGYTF. Written as DNA, the CDR3 is TGCGCCAGCAGCCAAGGGACAGCCTGGGATGGCTACACCTTC.

This chain links TRBV29-1 with TRBJ2-7; D remains ambiguous. The CDR3 totals 12 residues. V was clipped by 5 bases and J by 0 bases, with 8 bases between them. CDR1 and CDR2 (germline): SQVTM, ANQGSEA. DNA for the CDR3: TGCAGCGTTCGGACGAGCTCCTACGAGCAGTACTTC. Protein: CSVRTSSYEQYF.

The chain has TRBV6-1 and TRBJ2-3; no clear D. The CDR3 covers 12 residues. Germline CDR1 and CDR2: MNHNS and SASEGT. V lost 6 bases, J lost 4 bases, and 8 bases lay in between. The CDR3 DNA follows: TGTGCCAGCAGAACCTTCCCAGATACGCAGTATTTT. Translation gives CASRTFPDTQYF.

V gene TRBV6-5 combines with J gene TRBJ2-5; no clear D gene. The germline CDR1 and CDR2 sequences are MNHEY and SVGAGI. The CDR3 covers 11 residues. V shed 6 bases and J shed 4 bases, with 6 bases lying between them. The CDR3 nucleotides read TGTGCCAGCAGGGCCGTAGAGACCCAGTACTTC. It specifies CASRAVETQYF.

The chain couples TRBV1 to TRBJ1-1; the D call of TRBD1 is as the table states it, not checked on the DNA. TRBV1 has pseudogene status. This CDR3 is 18 amino acids long. CDR3 in DNA: TGCACCAGCAGCCAACCCCGGCGGACAGGGAATCGGAACACTGAAGCTTTCTTT. This translates into CTSSQPRRTGNRNTEAFF.

The chain joins TRBV5-6 to TRBJ1-4; D unresolved. The CDR3 has 14 residues. The germline V and J ends were trimmed by 0 bases and 5 bases, with 8 bases remaining between them. The germline V gene encodes CDR1 SGHDT and CDR2 YYEEEE. CDR3 sequence (DNA): TGTGCCAGCAGCTTGGGGAGAAACAATGAAAAACTGTTTTTT. Its translation: CASSLGRNNEKLFF.

J is TRBJ1-4 and V is TRBV7-9; D may be TRBD1 (6 bases). With 0 bases removed from V and 5 bases from J, the gap between germline ends came to 10 bases. Germline V lookup: CDR1 SEHNR, CDR2 FQNEAQ (reference sequence). This CDR3 has 15 amino acids. The CDR3: CASSLAQGRNEKLFF. In DNA, the CDR3 is TGTGCCAGCAGCTTAGCGCAGGGGCGGAATGAAAAACTGTTTTTT.

V and J are TRBV6-5 and TRBJ2-7, with D unresolved. Trimming removed 8 bases from V and 2 bases from J, with 7 bases in between. Germline lookup yields CDR1 MNHEY and CDR2 SVGAGI. The CDR3 is 11 residues long. The CDR3 DNA reads as TGTGCCAGCCCCTCGGCCTACGAGCAGTACTTC. Its translation is CASPSAYEQYF.

The CDR3: CASSHLAGSTDTQYF. The CDR3 region has the DNA TGCGCCAGCAGCCACTTAGCGGGGTCAACAGATACGCAGTATTTT. V is TRBV4-1 and J is TRBJ2-3; 8 positions match TRBD2. The CDR3 has 15 residues. CDR1 and CDR2 from the germline V gene are MGHRA and YSYEKL. The trim removed 3 bases at V and 3 bases at J, leaving 5 bases unmatched.

This chain joins TRBV30 and TRBJ1-2, with unresolved D. V was pared by 2 bases and J by 1 base, with 8 bases between. The CDR3 sequence is 13 residues long. The V gene's germline CDR1 is GTSNPN and CDR2 SVGIG (reference sequence). In DNA, the CDR3 is TGTGCCTGGAGTCCAGACATTAACTATGGCTACACCTTC. Amino acids: CAWSPDINYGYTF.

The rearrangement uses TRBV30 and TRBJ1-4; 9 bases line up with TRBD1. The CDR3 consists of 14 residues. The ends lost 2 bases at V and 7 bases at J; junction bases unmatched: 5. CDR1 and CDR2 (germline): GTSNPN, SVGIG (reference sequence). The CDR3, as DNA: TGTGCCTGGAGTACGGGACAGGGCTTTGAAAAACTGTTTTTT. Its protein product is CAWSTGQGFEKLFF.

The V and J genes are TRBV28 and TRBJ2-1; TRBD1 matches at 8 bases. J lost 6 bases, V lost 6 bases, and 4 bases had no gene match. The V gene's germline CDR1 is MDHEN and CDR2 SYDVKM. The CDR3 length is 13 residues. The DNA for the CDR3 is TGTGCCAGCAGCCCGGGACAGGTCAATGAGCAGTTCTTC. It specifies CASSPGQVNEQFF.

This chain connects TRBV7-8 to TRBJ2-7; D remains unclear. Germline V gives CDR1 SGHVS, CDR2 FQNEAQ. This CDR3 is built from 15 residues. Trimming removed 3 bases at V and 7 bases at J, with 19 bases between. CDR3 coding DNA: TGTGCCAGCAGCTTTGGACCAGGATTAACTGGGGAGCAGTACTTC. Encoded protein: CASSFGPGLTGEQYF. The variable domain in full, with the rest retrieved from reference TRBV7-8 and TRBJ2-7, is GAGVSQSPRYKVAKRGQDVALRCDPISGHVSLFWYQQALGQGPEFLTYFQNEAQLDKSGLPSDRFFAERPEGSVSTLKIQRTQQEDSAVYLCASSFGPGLTGEQYFGPGTRLTVT.

J is TRBJ1-5 and V is TRBV7-9; 9 positions agree with TRBD1. Germline lookup yields CDR1 SEHNR and CDR2 FQNEAQ (reference sequence). V was pared by 3 bases and J by 2 bases, with 8 bases of the junction left unmatched. This CDR3 contains 17 residues. The CDR3 DNA follows: TGTGCCAGCAGCTTTACCGGGACAGGGACCCGCAATCAGCCCCAGCATTTT. Its translation is CASSFTGTGTRNQPQHF.

The V and J genes are TRBV19 and TRBJ1-2; 9 bases agree with TRBD1. Per the germline V gene, CDR1 is LNHDA and CDR2 is SQIVND (reference sequence). The CDR3 consists of 15 residues. Germline trimming cut 5 bases from V and 4 bases from J; bases unmatched to any gene: 8. CDR3 in amino acids: CASSATQGAFYGYTF. CDR3 DNA sequence: TGTGCCAGTAGTGCCACACAGGGGGCGTTCTATGGCTACACCTTC.

The gene calls are TRBV10-3 and TRBJ2-2, with D perhaps matching TRBD1 (6 bases). The CDR3 contains 15 residues. In germline, CDR1 is ENHRY, CDR2 SYGVKD. The V end lost 7 bases, the J end lost 1 base, and 13 bases lay between the germline ends. Here the CDR3 reads CAITHPGQNTGELFF. As DNA, the CDR3 is TGTGCCATCACTCATCCGGGACAGAACACCGGGGAGCTGTTTTTT.

This chain joins TRBV7-9 and TRBJ2-7; 7 bases match TRBD1. Germline V gene data show CDR1 as SEHNR and CDR2 as FQNEAQ (reference sequence). This CDR3 contains 15 residues. Trimming removed 4 bases from V and 0 bases from J; junction bases left unmatched: 6. CDR3 in amino acids: CASSSRTGYSYEQYF. In nucleotides, the CDR3 is TGTGCCAGCAGCTCAAGGACAGGATACTCCTACGAGCAGTACTTC.

This clone occurred once. The chain carries TRBV5-4 and TRBJ2-2, with 10 bases fitting TRBD2. The V and J ends lost 4 bases and 7 bases, in that order; junction bases with no gene match: 10. The CDR3 extends over 16 amino acids. CDR1 is SGHNT and CDR2 is YYREEE in the germline V gene (reference sequence). The CDR3 sequence is CASSHSSGGAGGELFF. The CDR3 bases are TGTGCCAGCAGCCACTCGAGCGGGGGGGCAGGCGGGGAGCTGTTTTTT. Full variable domain (missing parts from reference TRBV5-4 and TRBJ2-2): ETGVTQSPTHLIKTRGQQVTLRCSSQSGHNTVSWYQQALGQGPQFIFQYYREEENGRGNFPPRFSGLQFPNYSSELNVNALELDDSALYLCASSHSSGGAGGELFFGEGSRLTVL.

This chain joins TRBV7-9 and TRBJ2-6, with D possibly being TRBD2 (6 bases). V dropped 4 bases and J dropped 2 bases, with 9 bases sitting between them. Germline-derived CDR1 and CDR2 are SEHNR and FQNEAQ (reference sequence). The CDR3 consists of 15 residues. The CDR3 DNA sequence: TGTGCCAGCAGCTACCCGGGGGCTGGGGCCAACGTCCTGACTTTC. This codes for CASSYPGAGANVLTF. Drawing the rest from reference TRBV7-9 and TRBJ2-6, the complete variable domain is DTGVSQNPRHKITKRGQNVTFRCDPISEHNRLYWYRQTLGQGPEFLTYFQNEAQLEKSRLLSDRFSAERPKGSFSTLEIQRTEQGDSAMYLCASSYPGAGANVLTFGAGSRLTVL.

The rearrangement joins TRBV27 to TRBJ2-4, with 11 positions matching TRBD2. Looked up from germline, CDR1 is MNHEY and CDR2 is SMNVEV (reference sequence). V lost 1 base, J lost 6 bases, and 5 bases stayed unmatched. The CDR3 covers 16 residues. Written as DNA, the CDR3 is TGTGCCAGCAGTTTATTGCCTAGCGGGGGGTTAAACATTCAGTACTTC. Translated, it gives CASSLLPSGGLNIQYF.

The V and J genes are TRBV4-1 and TRBJ2-3; 11 bases match TRBD2. Germline loops: CDR1 MGHRA, CDR2 YSYEKL. With 7 bases clipped from V and 4 bases from J, the junction kept 16 bases outside the gene matches. This CDR3 comprises 18 residues. The CDR3 here is CASKIGNIAGGAADTQYF. CDR3 sequence (DNA): TGCGCCAGCAAAATTGGGAATATAGCGGGGGGGGCGGCAGATACGCAGTATTTT.

The CDR3 reads CSVEDGTGNYGYTF. The DNA of the CDR3 is TGCAGCGTTGAAGATGGGACGGGGAACTATGGCTACACCTTC. The chain carries TRBV29-1 and TRBJ1-2; the D gene is possibly TRBD1 (5 bases). Germline V lookup: CDR1 SQVTM, CDR2 ANQGSEA. The CDR3 length is 14 residues. The V and J ends lost 0 bases and 2 bases respectively, with 10 bases between them.

This clone appeared a single time. This chain uses TRBV15 with TRBJ1-3; D is possibly TRBD1 (5 bases). Germline loops: CDR1 LNHNV, CDR2 YYDKDF (reference sequence). The CDR3 spans 12 residues. Trimming took off 7 bases at V and 8 bases at J, with 12 bases between the two ends. The CDR3 reads CATTGLDDTIYF. The CDR3 DNA reads as TGTGCCACCACGGGACTTGATGACACCATATATTTT. Supplemented by reference TRBV15 and TRBJ1-3, the full variable domain reads DAMVIQNPRYQVTQFGKPVTLSCSQTLNHNVMYWYQQKSSQAPKLLFHYYDKDFNNEADTPDNFQSRRPNTSFCFLDIRSPGLGDTAMYLCATTGLDDTIYFGEGSWLTVV.

The V gene is TRBV6-1, the J gene TRBJ2-5; D remains ambiguous. In germline, CDR1 is MNHNS, CDR2 SASEGT. The V and J ends lost 1 base and 0 bases respectively, with 6 bases between them. The CDR3 is 14 residues long. The CDR3 bases are TGTGCCAGCAGTGAAGGGCAGGACCAAGAGACCCAGTACTTC. It codes for CASSEGQDQETQYF.

The V call is TRBV4-1, the J call TRBJ2-1; D may be TRBD2 (6 bases). Looked up from germline, CDR1 is MGHRA and CDR2 is YSYEKL. This CDR3 is built from 14 residues. Trimming left V 0 bases short and J 15 bases short, with 18 bases between. The CDR3 DNA is TGCGCCAGCAGCCAAGAACCGGTGCTCGAGGAGGGGTTCTTC. Amino acids: CASSQEPVLEEGFF.